This entry lists 15 T cell receptor beta chains sequenced from one sample in a study of cytomegalovirus exposure and HLA in healthy donors (dated by TCRdb to about 2017). The library came from the immunoSEQ multiplex PCR assay. For the multiplex PCR, a mixture combining 60 forward primers for TCR Vbeta segments and 13 reverse primers for TCR Jbeta segments was used. Imported from immuneACCESS, the table was reduced by TCRdb to in-frame sequences with V and J called. These copies leave out some clones; in studies compared against another copy, an unresolved V gene accounts for under half, and the cause of the remainder is not known. In this sample the table shows around 150,000 clones, 60% to 80% of which occur a single time. The ten biggest clones cover around 1.5% of the sample. The sample comprised PBMCs. The receptors stem from a woman younger than 45 in good health and CMV-seronegative.

The chain links TRBV6-1 to TRBJ1-2, with 10 bases lining up with TRBD1. CDR1 and CDR2 (germline): MNHNS, SASEGT. V was pared by 3 bases and J by 0 bases, with 7 bases of the junction left unmatched. The CDR3 sequence is 17 residues long. In nucleotides, the CDR3 is TGTGCCAGCAGTGATCGGGACAGGGGACCTACTAACTATGGCTACACCTTC. Amino acid sequence: CASSDRDRGPTNYGYTF.

V is TRBV2 and J is TRBJ2-7; D is unresolved. V lost 7 bases, J lost 4 bases, and 8 bases lay in between. The CDR3 is 11 residues long. Germline V lookup: CDR1 SNHLY, CDR2 FYNNEI. CDR3 sequence (DNA): TGTGCCAGCACCCGTGAGTACGAGCAGTACTTC. It specifies CASTREYEQYF.

This chain connects TRBV18 to TRBJ1-1, with 7 positions matching TRBD1. This CDR3 has 17 amino acids. V was pared by 0 bases and J by 3 bases, with 10 bases of the junction left unmatched. CDR1 KGHSH and CDR2 LQKENI come from the germline V gene. CDR3 amino acids: CASSPPGWQGVDTEAFF. As DNA, the CDR3 is TGTGCCAGCTCACCACCGGGTTGGCAGGGGGTTGACACTGAAGCTTTCTTT.

This clone was found once. The chain links TRBV28 to TRBJ1-1; D may be TRBD1 (5 bases). V dropped 6 bases and J dropped 3 bases, with 20 bases sitting between them. Germline assignment: CDR1 MDHEN and CDR2 SYDVKM. This CDR3 contains 16 residues. The CDR3 here is CASSISPGYDDTEAFF. Written as DNA, the CDR3 is TGTGCCAGCAGCATCTCCCCAGGGTATGATGACACTGAAGCTTTCTTT.

This rearrangement joins TRBV10-3 to TRBJ2-3; tentatively, D is TRBD2 (6 bases). Trimming cost V 0 bases and J 2 bases, with 9 bases left between them. The CDR3 loop spans 15 amino acids. Per germline, CDR1 ENHRY and CDR2 SYGVKD. The CDR3 nucleotides are TGTGCCATCAGTGAGTCCAGCGGGCCCACAGATACGCAGTATTTT. As protein: CAISESSGPTDTQYF.

The chain joins TRBV28 to TRBJ1-6; D is possibly TRBD1 (5 bases). Germline V CDR1 and CDR2: MDHEN, SYDVKM. The germline V and J ends were trimmed by 3 bases and 8 bases, with 11 bases remaining between them. The CDR3 contains 14 residues. CDR3 coding DNA: TGTGCCAGCAGTTTCCCCGGGGGGGATTCACCCCTCCACTTT. As protein: CASSFPGGDSPLHF.

V usage is TRBV6-1 and J usage is TRBJ1-4; 7 nucleotides line up with TRBD1. The junction had 7 bases not matched to a gene; V was cut back by 8 bases and J by 4 bases. The CDR3 sequence is 14 residues long. CDR1 is MNHNS and CDR2 is SASEGT in the germline V gene. The CDR3 DNA reads TGTGCCAGCTCACTAGGGGGCTTTAATGAAAAACTGTTTTTT. Protein sequence: CASSLGGFNEKLFF.

This rearrangement joins TRBV27 to TRBJ2-2, with a possible D match to TRBD2 (5 bases). CDR3 length: 16 amino acids. The V and J ends lost 6 bases and 1 base respectively, with 15 bases between them. Looked up from germline, CDR1 is MNHEY and CDR2 is SMNVEV (reference sequence). CDR3 sequence: CASRSFPRENTGELFF. The CDR3 region has the DNA TGTGCCAGCAGGTCCTTTCCCCGGGAGAACACCGGGGAGCTGTTTTTT.

This clone was recorded only once. V and J are TRBV7-8 and TRBJ2-7; 7 nucleotides line up with TRBD1. Germline assignment: CDR1 SGHVS and CDR2 FQNEAQ. V shed 5 bases, J shed 1 base, and the junction held 8 bases outside the gene matches. The length of the CDR3 is 15 residues. The CDR3, as DNA: TGTGCCAGCAGCCGAGGCTGGGGACAGTCCTACGAGCAGTACTTC. Translated: CASSRGWGQSYEQYF.

This sequence joins TRBV18 and TRBJ1-2; D remains ambiguous. V shed 6 bases and J shed 0 bases, with 11 bases lying between them. The CDR3 totals 14 residues. The germline CDR1 and CDR2 sequences are KGHSH and LQKENI. CDR3 DNA sequence: TGTGCCAGCTCCCGGGGTGTAGCTAACTATGGCTACACCTTC. Its protein product is CASSRGVANYGYTF.

The genes are TRBV9 and TRBJ2-3; D gene uncertain. Germline lookup yields CDR1 SGDLS and CDR2 YYNGEE. Trimming shortened V by 3 bases and J by 6 bases, and 11 bases separated the two germline ends. The CDR3 loop spans 13 amino acids. The CDR3 nucleotides read TGTGCCAGCAGCGAAGGAGTTGGGGATACGCAGTATTTT. It codes for CASSEGVGDTQYF.

This clone occurred a few times. This chain uses TRBV28 with TRBJ2-7, with D tentatively TRBD2 (6 bases). Germline lookup yields CDR1 MDHEN and CDR2 SYDVKM. The germline V and J ends were trimmed by 5 bases and 0 bases, with 11 bases remaining between them. The length of the CDR3 is 14 residues. The chain's CDR3 is CASSRDSNSYEQYF. The DNA for the CDR3 is TGTGCCAGCAGTCGGGACTCAAACTCCTACGAGCAGTACTTC.

The chain is built from TRBV28 and TRBJ2-5, with D unresolved. Germline V lookup: CDR1 MDHEN, CDR2 SYDVKM. Trimming left V 5 bases short and J 2 bases short, with 15 bases between. This CDR3 is built from 15 residues. The CDR3 is CASSLQNVYQETQYF. In DNA, the CDR3 is TGTGCCAGCAGTCTACAGAACGTTTATCAAGAGACCCAGTACTTC. The full variable domain, completed using reference TRBV28 and TRBJ2-5, is DVKVTQSSRYLVKRTGEKVFLECVQDMDHENMFWYRQDPGLGLRLIYFSYDVKMKEKGDIPEGYSVSREKKERFSLILESASTNQTSMYLCASSLQNVYQETQYFGPGTRLLVL.

In nucleotides, the CDR3 is TGTGCCAGCAGCACCTCACTAGCGGGGGTCGGGACCCAGTACTTC. This gives the protein CASSTSLAGVGTQYF. The chain links TRBV9 to TRBJ2-5; TRBD2 aligns across 11 bases. Unmatched junction bases numbered 9, after V lost 4 bases and J lost 7 bases. The CDR3 runs 15 residues. The V gene's germline CDR1 is SGDLS and CDR2 YYNGEE.

J is TRBJ1-2 and V is TRBV28; D is perhaps TRBD1 (5 bases). The germline V gene has CDR1 MDHEN and CDR2 SYDVKM. V lost 7 bases and J lost 4, with 16 bases in between. The CDR3 has 14 amino acids. This CDR3 reads CASMTAVKFYGYTF. In DNA form, the CDR3 reads TGTGCCAGCATGACAGCAGTCAAATTCTATGGCTACACCTTC.